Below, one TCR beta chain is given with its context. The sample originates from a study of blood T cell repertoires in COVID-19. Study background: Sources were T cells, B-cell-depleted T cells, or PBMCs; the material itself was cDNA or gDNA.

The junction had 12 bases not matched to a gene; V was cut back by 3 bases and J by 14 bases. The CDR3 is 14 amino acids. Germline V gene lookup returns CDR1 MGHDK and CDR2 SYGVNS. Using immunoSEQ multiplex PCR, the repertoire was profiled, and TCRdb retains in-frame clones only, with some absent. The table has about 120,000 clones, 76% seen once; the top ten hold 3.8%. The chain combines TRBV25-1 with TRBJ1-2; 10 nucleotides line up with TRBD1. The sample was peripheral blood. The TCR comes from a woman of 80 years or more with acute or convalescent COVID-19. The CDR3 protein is CASSDQLPGQGITF. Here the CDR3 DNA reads TGTGCCAGCAGTGATCAACTTCCGGGACAGGGGATAACCTTC.